Following are 29 T cell receptor beta chains from one sample sequenced in a study of T cell responses to AZD1222 COVID-19 vaccine. Measured with immunoSEQ multiplex PCR; TCRdb has only the in-frame clones, and not every one. The sample holds 85,000 to 130,000 clones, 88% seen once. Source: peripheral blood, taken on day 0 of AZD1222 vaccination. The receptors derive from an adult in good health.

The V and J genes are TRBV9 and TRBJ2-3; D is unresolved. The germline CDR1 and CDR2 sequences are SGDLS and YYNGEE. Trimming stripped 4 bases from V and 3 bases from J, with 12 bases between. This CDR3 spans 14 amino acids. Here the CDR3 DNA reads TGTGCCAGCAGCTTTCAAGGACGGACAGATACGCAGTATTTT. It translates to CASSFQGRTDTQYF.

V and J are TRBV27 and TRBJ2-3, with D tentatively TRBD1 (6 bases). The germline V gene encodes CDR1 MNHEY and CDR2 SMNVEV (reference sequence). The CDR3 is made up of 13 amino acids. Deletions cut 6 bases from V and 0 bases from J, with 7 bases between. CDR3 nucleotides: TGTGCCAGCAGGGGACATAGCACAGATACGCAGTATTTT. This translates into CASRGHSTDTQYF.

The V gene is TRBV18, the J gene TRBJ1-1; D is unresolved. Trimming removed 7 bases at V and 5 bases at J, with 20 bases between. Looked up from germline, CDR1 is KGHSH and CDR2 is LQKENI. The CDR3 loop spans 15 amino acids. As DNA, the CDR3 is TGTGCCAGCTTCACCAGGCTGCCAACATCGACTGAAGCTTTCTTT. Protein product: CASFTRLPTSTEAFF.

The chain carries TRBV19 and TRBJ1-2; a possible D gene is TRBD1 (5 bases). V was clipped by 5 bases and J by 4 bases, with 8 bases between them. Germline V gives CDR1 LNHDA, CDR2 SQIVND (reference sequence). There are 12 residues in the CDR3. The CDR3 protein is CASSGQGYGYTF. In nucleotides, the CDR3 is TGTGCCAGTAGTGGGCAGGGCTATGGCTACACCTTC.

This chain uses TRBV27 with TRBJ2-7; D might be TRBD2 (6 bases). Germline assignment: CDR1 MNHEY and CDR2 SMNVEV (reference sequence). The V end was cut by 7 bases, the J end by 1 base, with 14 bases between. There are 14 residues in the CDR3. The DNA for the CDR3 is TGTGCCAGCAAAGGAGGGACCGTGTCCTACGAGCAGTACTTC. Its protein product is CASKGGTVSYEQYF.

The CDR3 DNA is TGTGCCAGCTCACCACAGGGACCCTATGGCTACACCTTC. This codes for CASSPQGPYGYTF. The V call is TRBV18, the J call TRBJ1-2, with D tentatively TRBD1 (5 bases). CDR1 is KGHSH, CDR2 LQKENI, per germline. The CDR3 totals 13 residues. The germline V and J ends were trimmed by 1 base and 4 bases, with 7 bases remaining between them.

V and J are TRBV5-5 and TRBJ2-7; tentatively, D is TRBD1 (5 bases). The CDR3 sequence is 14 residues long. Trimming pared 4 bases from V and 3 bases from J, leaving 14 bases between. Germline V gene lookup returns CDR1 SGHKS and CDR2 YYEKEE (reference sequence). CDR3 bases: TGTGCCAGCAGCCCCCAGGGCAGGGACTACGAGCAGTACTTC. This encodes CASSPQGRDYEQYF.

The chain combines TRBV6-1 with TRBJ1-5; D is undetermined. The CDR3 length is 13 residues. CDR1 and CDR2 (germline): MNHNS, SASEGT. The ends were cut back, 3 bases at V and 2 bases at J, with 5 bases in the middle. DNA of the CDR3: TGTGCCAGCAGTGAGGTTGGCAATCAGCCCCAGCATTTT. This codes for CASSEVGNQPQHF.

This rearrangement joins TRBV19 to TRBJ1-5; TRBD1 is a possible D gene (6 bases). The CDR3 runs 15 residues. From germline, CDR1 is LNHDA and CDR2 SQIVND (reference sequence). Trimming left V 8 bases short and J 4 bases short, with 18 bases between. CDR3 in DNA: TGTGCCAGTCACCTAACAGGGAAGGGTAATCAGCCCCAGCATTTT. Its protein product is CASHLTGKGNQPQHF.

This chain uses TRBV7-9 with TRBJ2-3, with 8 bases aligning to TRBD2. Losses at the gene ends were 2 bases for V and 3 bases for J; bases not matched to a gene: 10. This CDR3 spans 17 amino acids. CDR1 SEHNR and CDR2 FQNEAQ come from the germline V gene (reference sequence). This CDR3 is CASSLHLAGWPTDTQYF. CDR3 DNA sequence: TGTGCCAGCAGCTTACACCTAGCGGGCTGGCCTACAGATACGCAGTATTTT. The full variable domain, in which reference TRBV7-9 and TRBJ2-3 provide the parts outside the CDR3, is DTGVSQNPRHKITKRGQNVTFRCDPISEHNRLYWYRQTLGQGPEFLTYFQNEAQLEKSRLLSDRFSAERPKGSFSTLEIQRTEQGDSAMYLCASSLHLAGWPTDTQYFGPGTRLTVL.

CDR3 sequence reads: CAISREDRTEAFF. The CDR3, as DNA: TGTGCCATCAGTCGGGAGGACAGGACTGAAGCTTTCTTT. The rearrangement joins TRBV10-3 to TRBJ1-1, with TRBD1 identical over 7 bases. The length of the CDR3 is 13 residues. Germline lookup yields CDR1 ENHRY and CDR2 SYGVKD. The trim removed 5 bases at V and 5 bases at J, leaving 5 bases unmatched.

The rearrangement uses TRBV7-9 and TRBJ1-2; D ambiguous. The V end was cut by 3 bases, the J end by 6 bases, with 11 bases between. The V gene's germline CDR1 is SEHNR and CDR2 FQNEAQ (reference sequence). The CDR3 runs to 13 residues. The CDR3 reads CASSFSQEDGYTF. The DNA for the CDR3 is TGTGCCAGCAGCTTTTCCCAGGAAGATGGCTACACCTTC.

V and J are TRBV20-1 and TRBJ2-4; D ambiguous. The germline V gene encodes CDR1 DFQATT and CDR2 SNEGSKA (reference sequence). Between the trimmed V and J ends, which lost 3 bases and 0 bases, there was a span of 18 bases. The CDR3 is made up of 17 amino acids. The CDR3: CSASRSRASLAKNIQYF. The CDR3 DNA is TGCAGTGCTAGTAGGAGTCGGGCTTCGCTAGCCAAAAACATTCAGTACTTC.

The rearrangement links TRBV4-3 to TRBJ2-1, with 14 bases identical to TRBD2. The CDR3 has 16 amino acids. Germline values: CDR1 LGHNA, CDR2 YSLEER. V was pared by 1 base and J by 7 bases, with 3 bases of the junction left unmatched. CDR3 nucleotides: TGCGCCAGCAGCCAAGGGGGGACTAGCGGGAGAAATGAGCAGTTCTTC. Amino acid sequence: CASSQGGTSGRNEQFF.

The chain combines TRBV7-9 with TRBJ2-3; TRBD2 might be the D (6 bases). The CDR3 is made up of 15 amino acids. Germline lookup yields CDR1 SEHNR and CDR2 FQNEAQ (reference sequence). V was trimmed by 0 bases and J by 2 bases, leaving 9 bases between them. The CDR3 reads CASSLAGGNTDTQYF. DNA for the CDR3: TGTGCCAGCAGCTTAGCGGGGGGAAACACAGATACGCAGTATTTT.

The chain carries TRBV6-5 and TRBJ2-7; D is perhaps TRBD1 (6 bases). Germline CDR1 and CDR2: MNHEY and SVGAGI. There are 15 residues in the CDR3. Trimming took 4 bases from V and 5 from J, leaving 18 bases between them. The CDR3 region has the DNA TGTGCCAGCAGTTTCATTCAACAGGGAAGGAACGAGCAGTACTTC. Translation: CASSFIQQGRNEQYF.

CDR3: CASSPTFSYEQYF. In DNA, the CDR3 is TGTGCCAGTAGTCCTACGTTCTCCTACGAGCAGTACTTC. V gene TRBV19 combines with J gene TRBJ2-7; D is uncertain. The CDR3 covers 13 residues. V lost 5 bases and J lost 0, with 8 bases in between. CDR1 is LNHDA and CDR2 is SQIVND in the germline V gene (reference sequence).

The chain has TRBV6-6 and TRBJ2-1; 8 bases agree with TRBD1. From germline, CDR1 is MNHNY and CDR2 SVGAGI (reference sequence). This CDR3 has 15 amino acids. Germline trimming cut 5 bases from V and 7 bases from J; bases unmatched to any gene: 10. CDR3 in amino acids: CASSPGGLLRNEQFF. The CDR3 coding sequence is TGTGCCAGCAGTCCAGGGGGCCTGCTTCGGAATGAGCAGTTCTTC.

This sequence joins TRBV9 and TRBJ2-1, with D tentatively TRBD1 or TRBD2 (6 bases each). Germline V gene sequence: CDR1 SGDLS, CDR2 YYNGEE. Trimming removed 0 bases from V and 6 bases from J, with 16 bases in between. This CDR3 contains 16 residues. The CDR3 reads CASSVVPGGGGNEQFF. In DNA form, the CDR3 reads TGTGCCAGCAGCGTAGTGCCAGGCGGAGGGGGCAATGAGCAGTTCTTC.

The CDR3 nucleotides are TGTGCCAGCAGTTTATTACAGGGAAGTGAAAAACTGTTTTTT. Residues: CASSLLQGSEKLFF. This sequence joins TRBV28 and TRBJ1-4; D is possibly TRBD1 (6 bases). This CDR3 spans 14 amino acids. The V and J ends lost 1 base and 7 bases respectively, with 10 bases between them. Germline V CDR1 and CDR2: MDHEN, SYDVKM.

This clone was recorded once. The chain employs TRBV5-1 and TRBJ2-2; TRBD1 or TRBD2 may be the D gene (5 bases each). V was clipped by 4 bases and J by 1 base, with 14 bases between them. CDR1 SGHRS and CDR2 YFSETQ come from the germline V gene. There are 16 residues in the CDR3. The CDR3 DNA reads TGCGCCAGCAGCCCGGGGCAGGGCCAGAACACCGGGGAGCTGTTTTTT. As protein: CASSPGQGQNTGELFF. Using reference TRBV5-1 and TRBJ2-2 for the parts outside the CDR3, the full variable domain is KAGVTQTPRYLIKTRGQQVTLSCSPISGHRSVSWYQQTPGQGLQFLFEYFSETQRNKGNFPGRFSGRQFSNSRSEMNVSTLELGDSALYLCASSPGQGQNTGELFFGEGSRLTVL.

This chain connects TRBV3-1 (or the pseudogene TRBV3-2) to TRBJ2-5; D not certain. V gave up 1 base and J gave up 2 bases, with 11 bases separating them. The germline V gene encodes CDR1 LGHDT and CDR2 YNNKEL (reference sequence). The CDR3 runs to 15 residues. The CDR3 here is CASSQAVRSQETQYF. CDR3 DNA sequence: TGTGCCAGCAGCCAAGCGGTGCGATCACAAGAGACCCAGTACTTC.

The chain uses TRBV5-1 and TRBJ1-2; 7 nucleotides match TRBD1. Per the germline V gene, CDR1 is SGHRS and CDR2 is YFSETQ. V lost 7 bases to trimming and J lost 0 bases; unmatched junction nucleotides: 15. The CDR3 has 17 amino acids. The CDR3 sequence: CASRLGDRLTANYGYTF. In DNA form, the CDR3 reads TGCGCCAGCCGCCTGGGGGACAGACTAACAGCTAACTATGGCTACACCTTC. The entire variable domain, with the rest obtained from reference TRBV5-1 and TRBJ1-2, is as follows: KAGVTQTPRYLIKTRGQQVTLSCSPISGHRSVSWYQQTPGQGLQFLFEYFSETQRNKGNFPGRFSGRQFSNSRSEMNVSTLELGDSALYLCASRLGDRLTANYGYTFGSGTRLTVV.

The rearrangement links TRBV7-9 to TRBJ1-1, with D uncertain. The CDR3 has 12 amino acids. Between the trimmed V and J ends, which lost 3 bases and 5 bases, there was a span of 7 bases. The germline gives CDR1 SEHNR, CDR2 FQNEAQ (reference sequence). CDR3 sequence: CASSFRQTEAFF. In DNA, the CDR3 is TGTGCCAGCAGCTTTAGGCAAACTGAAGCTTTCTTT.

The rearrangement links TRBV5-1 to TRBJ1-2; the match to TRBD1 covers 9 bases. The germline gives CDR1 SGHRS, CDR2 YFSETQ. Trimming removed 4 bases from V and 3 bases from J; junction bases left unmatched: 13. The CDR3 length is 17 residues. In DNA form, the CDR3 reads TGCGCCAGCAGCATATGGGGGGACAGGGCCGGAGACTATGGCTACACCTTC. It is translated as CASSIWGDRAGDYGYTF.

This sequence joins TRBV4-3 and TRBJ2-7, with 10 bases identical to TRBD1. The CDR3 spans 17 residues. V shed 1 base, J shed 2 bases, and the junction held 8 bases outside the gene matches. The germline CDR1 and CDR2 sequences are LGHNA and YSLEER. In nucleotides, the CDR3 is TGCGCCAGCAGCCAAGCCTGGACAGGGGGAAGAACCTACGAGCAGTACTTC. This encodes CASSQAWTGGRTYEQYF.

J is TRBJ2-3 and V is TRBV9; TRBD1 is a possible D gene (6 bases). Germline V CDR1 and CDR2: SGDLS, YYNGEE. CDR3 length: 16 amino acids. V was clipped by 3 bases and J by 5 bases, with 19 bases between them. In nucleotides, the CDR3 is TGTGCCAGCAGCGAGACCCCGCAGGGGCCCCGAGATACGCAGTATTTT. Its protein is CASSETPQGPRDTQYF.

The chain employs TRBV4-3 and TRBJ2-7; 7 nucleotides match TRBD2. The V gene end was trimmed by 4 bases and the J gene end by 5 bases; junction bases not matched to a gene: 5. In germline, CDR1 is LGHNA, CDR2 YSLEER. This CDR3 is built from 13 residues. CDR3 region: CASSPTSAHEQYF. Here the CDR3 DNA reads TGCGCCAGCAGCCCCACTAGCGCCCACGAGCAGTACTTC.

The chain uses TRBV18 and TRBJ1-2, with D possibly matching TRBD1 (6 bases). V lost 3 bases and J 4 bases, leaving 15 bases between the germline ends. The CDR3 extends over 15 amino acids. From germline, CDR1 is KGHSH and CDR2 LQKENI. As DNA, the CDR3 is TGTGCCAGCTCACCGGACGTAACAGGGATCTATGGCTACACCTTC. This sequence encodes CASSPDVTGIYGYTF.